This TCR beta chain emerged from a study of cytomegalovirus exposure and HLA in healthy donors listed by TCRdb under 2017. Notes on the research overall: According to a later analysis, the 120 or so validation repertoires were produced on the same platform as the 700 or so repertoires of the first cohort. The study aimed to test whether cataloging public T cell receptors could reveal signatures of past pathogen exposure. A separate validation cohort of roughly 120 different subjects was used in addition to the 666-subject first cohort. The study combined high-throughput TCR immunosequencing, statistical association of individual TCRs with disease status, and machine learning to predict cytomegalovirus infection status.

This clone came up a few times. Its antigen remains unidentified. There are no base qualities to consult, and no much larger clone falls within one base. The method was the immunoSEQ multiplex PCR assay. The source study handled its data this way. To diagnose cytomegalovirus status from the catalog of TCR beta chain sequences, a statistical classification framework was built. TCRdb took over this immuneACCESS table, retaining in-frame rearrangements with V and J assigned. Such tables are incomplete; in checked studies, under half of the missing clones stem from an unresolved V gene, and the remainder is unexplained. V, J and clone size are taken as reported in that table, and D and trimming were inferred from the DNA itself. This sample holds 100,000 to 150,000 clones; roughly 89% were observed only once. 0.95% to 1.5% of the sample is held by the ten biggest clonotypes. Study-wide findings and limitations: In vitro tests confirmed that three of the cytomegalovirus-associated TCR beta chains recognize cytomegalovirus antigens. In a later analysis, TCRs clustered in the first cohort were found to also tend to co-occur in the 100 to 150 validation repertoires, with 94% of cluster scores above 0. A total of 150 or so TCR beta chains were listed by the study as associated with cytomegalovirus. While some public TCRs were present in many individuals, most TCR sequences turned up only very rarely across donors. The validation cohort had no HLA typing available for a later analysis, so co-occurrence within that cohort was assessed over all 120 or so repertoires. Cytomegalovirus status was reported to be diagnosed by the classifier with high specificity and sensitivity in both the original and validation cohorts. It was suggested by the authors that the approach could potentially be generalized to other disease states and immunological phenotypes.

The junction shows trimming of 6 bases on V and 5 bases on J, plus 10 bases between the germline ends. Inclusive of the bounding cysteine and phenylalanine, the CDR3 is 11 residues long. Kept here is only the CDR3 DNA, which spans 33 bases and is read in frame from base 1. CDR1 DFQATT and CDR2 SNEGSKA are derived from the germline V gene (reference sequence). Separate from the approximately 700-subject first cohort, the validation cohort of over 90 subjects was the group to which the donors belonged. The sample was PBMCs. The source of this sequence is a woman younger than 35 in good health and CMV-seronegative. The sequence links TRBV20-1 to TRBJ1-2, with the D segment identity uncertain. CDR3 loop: CSAFSGYGYTF. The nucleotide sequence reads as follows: TGCAGTGCCTTCAGCGGGTATGGCTACACCTTC.